This T cell receptor beta chain came from a study of cytomegalovirus exposure and HLA in healthy donors. Study conclusions and caveats: According to the study, 180 or so TCR beta chains were cytomegalovirus-associated.

This clone was observed a single time. Its specificity is unknown. Primers included in the PCR were 60 Vbeta and 13 Jbeta primers. Produced via immunoSEQ multiplex PCR; TCRdb's table is partial and in-frame only. The table lists roughly 70,000 clones, about 74% of them singletons. CDR3 length: 15 amino acids. Trimming cost V 3 bases and J 5 bases; bases outside gene matches: 9. Germline CDR1 and CDR2: KGHSH and LQKENI. This TCR was sampled from a human donor in good health. The sequencing sample was made of PBMCs. This sequence joins TRBV18 and TRBJ2-5, with 7 bases matching TRBD1. CDR3 loop: CASSPASGGQETQYF. The CDR3 DNA follows: TGTGCCAGCTCACCCGCCTCAGGGGGACAGGAGACCCAGTACTTC.